This TCR beta chain was recovered during a study of T cell changes during pregnancy in multiple sclerosis. The V gene end was trimmed by 5 bases and the J gene end by 0 bases; junction bases not matched to a gene: 3. Germline V gene data show CDR1 as SNHLY and CDR2 as FYNNEI. The CDR3 is made up of 14 amino acids. The repertoire was sequenced with immunoSEQ multiplex PCR; TCRdb's copy has only in-frame clones and lacks some. The sample gives 36,000 or so clones, roughly 92% of which show up once; 1.2% is in the top ten. The gene calls are TRBV2 and TRBJ1-1, with 7 bases identical to TRBD1. The source is a female donor with multiple sclerosis, enrolled in a pregnancy study. The source material was PBMCs (not recorded whether the cells were cultured). The CDR3 DNA is TGTGCCAGCAGTTTACAGGGGATGAACACTGAAGCTTTCTTT. This encodes CASSLQGMNTEAFF.